The 6 T cell receptor beta chains reported below all come from one sample, sequenced in a study of shared clonotypes between healthy human individuals. Using immunoSEQ multiplex PCR, the repertoire was profiled, and TCRdb retains in-frame clones only, with some absent. The data contain about half a million clones, roughly 83% of them singletons. The sequenced material came from PBMCs. The receptors originated from a woman between 35 and 50 years old in good health. Some clones in this sample may be carry-over from other donors' samples.

This chain uses TRBV4-3 with TRBJ1-4; D is undetermined. The CDR3 extends over 16 amino acids. Germline assignment: CDR1 LGHNA and CDR2 YSLEER. Trimming removed 1 base at V and 4 bases at J, with 13 bases between. CDR3 in amino acids: CASSQVRGSLNEKLFF. DNA of the CDR3: TGCGCCAGCAGCCAAGTTCGGGGAAGCCTTAATGAAAAACTGTTTTTT.

The table lists this clone with a few counts. The chain couples TRBV5-8 to TRBJ1-1, with D tentatively TRBD1 (6 bases). The CDR3 loop spans 16 amino acids. Germline CDR1 and CDR2: SGHTS and YDEGEE. Trimming removed 0 bases at V and 3 bases at J, with 15 bases between. CDR3 nucleotide sequence: TGTGCCAGCAGCTTGGGGCAGGGGCTAGGGTACACTGAAGCTTTCTTT. Its translation is CASSLGQGLGYTEAFF. Using reference TRBV5-8 and TRBJ1-1 for the parts outside the CDR3, the full variable domain is EAGVTQSPTHLIKTRGQQATLRCSPISGHTSVYWYQQALGLGLQFLLWYDEGEERNRGNFPPRFSGRQFPNYSSELNVNALELEDSALYLCASSLGQGLGYTEAFFGQGTRLTVV.

This chain connects TRBV7-2 to TRBJ1-5; D is possibly TRBD1 (6 bases). Per germline, CDR1 SGHTA and CDR2 FQGNSA. Trimming stripped 1 base from V and 5 bases from J, with 15 bases between. This CDR3 is 16 amino acids long. CDR3 sequence reads: CASSLVAGGGDQPQHF. CDR3 bases: TGTGCCAGCAGCTTAGTAGCTGGGGGCGGGGATCAGCCCCAGCATTTT.

The rearrangement links TRBV5-1 to TRBJ1-1; no clear D. Looked up from germline, CDR1 is SGHRS and CDR2 is YFSETQ. Trimming took off 2 bases at V and 3 bases at J, with 14 bases between the two ends. CDR3 length: 15 residues. The CDR3 loop reads CASSLDNLGDTEAFF. CDR3 coding DNA: TGCGCCAGCAGCTTAGACAACCTTGGAGACACTGAAGCTTTCTTT.

The chain employs TRBV27 and TRBJ1-5; no clear D. The CDR3 sequence is 17 residues long. V shed 4 bases and J shed 7 bases, with 23 bases lying between them. Germline CDR1 reads MNHEY; CDR2 reads SMNVEV (reference sequence). Written as DNA, the CDR3 is TGTGCCAGCAGTTCTACTCTCGGATACGGCTTTTGGCAGCCCCAGCATTTT. Protein: CASSSTLGYGFWQPQHF.

The chain is built from TRBV11-3 and TRBJ1-4; no clear D. CDR3 length equals 12 residues. Germline CDR1 SGHNT, CDR2 YENEEA. Trimming shortened V by 4 bases and J by 8 bases, and 8 bases separated the two germline ends. DNA of the CDR3: TGTGCCAGCAGCTCGGACGGGGAAAAACTGTTTTTT. This sequence encodes CASSSDGEKLFF.